Each of the 28 T cell receptor beta chains below was sequenced from the same sample in a study of blood T cell repertoires in COVID-19. TCRdb's table, derived via immunoSEQ multiplex PCR, lists solely in-frame clones and lacks some. The data show about 94,000 clones, roughly 84% seen once. The sequencing input was peripheral blood. These receptors were taken from a woman aged 80 or older with acute or convalescent COVID-19.

The V gene is TRBV20-1, the J gene TRBJ1-2, with unresolved D. The germline V and J ends were trimmed by 8 bases and 4 bases, with 11 bases remaining between them. The germline CDR1 and CDR2 sequences are DFQATT and SNEGSKA (reference sequence). CDR3 length equals 11 residues. The CDR3 loop is CSLMRSYGYTF. The CDR3 nucleotides are TGCAGTCTAATGCGGAGCTATGGCTACACCTTC.

The rearrangement links TRBV5-1 to TRBJ2-1, with 8 bases aligning to TRBD2. The V gene end was trimmed by 4 bases and the J gene end by 4 bases; junction bases not matched to a gene: 7. The CDR3 is 15 residues long. The germline V gene encodes CDR1 SGHRS and CDR2 YFSETQ. This CDR3 is CASSVEAGEYNEQFF. The CDR3 DNA reads TGCGCCAGCAGCGTGGAAGCGGGAGAGTACAATGAGCAGTTCTTC.

The chain employs TRBV5-1 and TRBJ2-2; 9 nucleotides line up with TRBD2. The germline V gene encodes CDR1 SGHRS and CDR2 YFSETQ. This CDR3 has 16 residues. Losses at the gene ends were 0 bases for V and 5 bases for J; bases not matched to a gene: 5. The CDR3 DNA reads as TGCGCCAGCAGCTTGGTTGCTAGCGGGGTGACCGGGGAGCTGTTTTTT. Encoded protein: CASSLVASGVTGELFF.

The V and J genes are TRBV5-4 and TRBJ2-2, with D perhaps matching TRBD1 (5 bases). The CDR3 consists of 16 residues. Germline CDR1 and CDR2: SGHNT and YYREEE (reference sequence). V lost 3 bases to trimming and J lost 4 bases, with 16 bases between them. The CDR3 region is CASSSGRLRGTGELFF. The CDR3 nucleotides are TGTGCCAGCAGCTCCGGACGCCTAAGGGGCACCGGGGAGCTGTTTTTT.

This CDR3 is CASSLRGGKSYEQYF. The CDR3 nucleotides are TGTGCCAGCAGTTTGCGGGGTGGAAAAAGTTACGAGCAGTACTTC. The chain joins TRBV27 to TRBJ2-7; weak D call: TRBD2 (6 bases). CDR1 and CDR2 from the germline V gene are MNHEY and SMNVEV (reference sequence). Trimming took off 3 bases at V and 4 bases at J, with 16 bases between the two ends. The CDR3 covers 15 residues.

The rearrangement links TRBV3-1 (or the pseudogene TRBV3-2) to TRBJ2-7; 8 bases agree with TRBD1. CDR3 length: 14 amino acids. V dropped 2 bases and J dropped 6; count of bases not matched to a gene: 6. Germline assignment: CDR1 LGHDT and CDR2 YNNKEL (reference sequence). As DNA, the CDR3 is TGTGCCAGCAGCCAACCCTCAGGGGGCCGCGAGCAGTACTTC. Residues: CASSQPSGGREQYF.

The chain uses TRBV27 and TRBJ2-7; 10 nucleotides agree with TRBD2. The germline V gene encodes CDR1 MNHEY and CDR2 SMNVEV (reference sequence). The CDR3 is 15 amino acids. V shed 4 bases and J 4 bases; nucleotides not matched to a gene: 7. The CDR3 spells CASSSLAGGKYEQYF. CDR3 bases: TGTGCCAGCAGTTCCTTAGCGGGGGGCAAGTACGAGCAGTACTTC.

A word on this clone: A read error may account for a junction end that differs from germline. This chain uses TRBV5-1 with TRBJ2-1; 8 nucleotides match TRBD1. CDR1 and CDR2 from the germline V gene are SGHRS and YFSETQ. There are 15 residues in the CDR3. CDR3 amino acids: CASSSRAGGYDEQFF. Written as DNA, the CDR3 is TGCGCCAGCAGCTCCCGGGCAGGGGGCTACGATGAGCAGTTCTTC.

V gene TRBV19 combines with J gene TRBJ1-6, with 8 bases lining up with TRBD1. Germline V gives CDR1 LNHDA, CDR2 SQIVND (reference sequence). This CDR3 is built from 15 residues. Trimming cost V 4 bases and J 10 bases; bases outside gene matches: 9. The CDR3 DNA is TGTGCCAGTAGTACCGGACAGGGCTCGAACTCACCCCTCCACTTT. Its translation: CASSTGQGSNSPLHF.

A few counts support this clone. The rearrangement joins TRBV27 to TRBJ1-5; 9 bases fit TRBD1. Germline CDR1 MNHEY, CDR2 SMNVEV (reference sequence). This CDR3 is built from 15 residues. V shed 6 bases, J shed 5 bases, and the junction held 8 bases outside the gene matches. The CDR3, as DNA: TGTGCCAGCAGCTCGGGACAGGGTGGTTATCAGCCCCAGCATTTT. It is translated as CASSSGQGGYQPQHF.

This clone was seen once. This chain uses TRBV5-1 with TRBJ2-3, with 10 bases identical to TRBD1. V shed 4 bases and J 2 bases; nucleotides not matched to a gene: 4. CDR3 size: 15 residues. Germline CDR1 reads SGHRS; CDR2 reads YFSETQ. CDR3 loop: CASSVGQGFTDTQYF. The CDR3 region has the DNA TGCGCCAGCAGCGTGGGACAGGGGTTCACAGATACGCAGTATTTT.

The chain has TRBV4-1 and TRBJ1-2; 8 bases agree with TRBD1. The V gene's germline CDR1 is MGHRA and CDR2 YSYEKL. This CDR3 has 14 residues. With V trimmed by 0 bases and J by 7 bases, 4 bases remained unmatched. CDR3 coding DNA: TGCGCCAGCAGCCAAGACAGGGGGCCTGGTGGCTACACCTTC. Residues: CASSQDRGPGGYTF.

The V and J genes are TRBV27 and TRBJ1-5; 8 bases fit TRBD1. The CDR3 loop spans 18 amino acids. The J segment lost 1 base and the V segment lost 6 bases, leaving 14 bases of the junction unmatched. Per the germline V gene, CDR1 is MNHEY and CDR2 is SMNVEV (reference sequence). CDR3 DNA sequence: TGTGCCAGCAGGCCGGGACAGGATACCTTTGGGAGCAATCAGCCCCAGCATTTT. It translates to CASRPGQDTFGSNQPQHF.

On this clone itself: At the DNA level, this CDR3 is encoded by other sequences in the same sample as well. The V and J genes are TRBV11-3 and TRBJ2-1, with TRBD2 matching over 10 bases. This CDR3 has 14 residues. V lost 3 bases and J lost 4; bases outside the gene matches: 0. Germline V gene sequence: CDR1 SGHNT, CDR2 YENEEA. The CDR3 nucleotides are TGTGCCAGCAGCTTTAGCGGGGGGTACAATGAGCAGTTCTTC. Translated, it gives CASSFSGGYNEQFF.

This clone was seen once. This chain links TRBV19 with TRBJ2-5; weak D call: TRBD1 (6 bases). V was clipped by 4 bases and J by 5 bases, with 17 bases between them. The CDR3 is made up of 15 amino acids. Germline V gives CDR1 LNHDA, CDR2 SQIVND (reference sequence). The CDR3 region is CASSKGDVASETQYF. Here the CDR3 DNA reads TGTGCCAGTAGTAAGGGGGATGTGGCCTCGGAGACCCAGTACTTC.

Worth noting for this clone: Other DNA sequences from this sample encode an identical CDR3 as well. The chain combines TRBV6-2 or TRBV6-3 with TRBJ2-7, with D possibly being TRBD1 (6 bases). Germline CDR1 and CDR2: MNHEY and SVGEGT. V was trimmed by 0 bases and J by 2 bases, leaving 11 bases between them. This CDR3 is built from 15 residues. Here the CDR3 reads CASSYSGRGTYEQYF. DNA of the CDR3: TGTGCCAGCAGTTACTCGGGCAGGGGTACCTACGAGCAGTACTTC.

This chain uses TRBV6-6 with TRBJ2-7; a weak D match, TRBD2 (6 bases). The germline V gene encodes CDR1 MNHNY and CDR2 SVGAGI (reference sequence). The CDR3 is made up of 14 amino acids. The ends were cut back, 5 bases at V and 2 bases at J, with 13 bases in the middle. The DNA of the CDR3 is TGTGCCAGCAGTCCGATTGGAGGGGCCTACGAGCAGTACTTC. Translating it yields CASSPIGGAYEQYF.

The chain couples TRBV7-9 to TRBJ1-5, with D uncertain. Trimming removed 3 bases from V and 5 bases from J, with 11 bases in between. This CDR3 comprises 14 residues. Germline V gene sequence: CDR1 SEHNR, CDR2 FQNEAQ (reference sequence). CDR3 DNA: TGTGCCAGCAGCTTGGCAGGAAAGGATCAGCCCCAGCATTTT. Its translation: CASSLAGKDQPQHF.

The chain uses TRBV9 and TRBJ1-1; maybe TRBD1 (5 bases). Germline V gene sequence: CDR1 SGDLS, CDR2 YYNGEE. This CDR3 region has 14 residues. V dropped 4 bases and J dropped 1 base, with 11 bases sitting between them. The CDR3 nucleotides read TGTGCCAGCAGCTCATCGACAGCGAACACTGAAGCTTTCTTT. This codes for CASSSSTANTEAFF.

This chain joins TRBV19 and TRBJ2-7, with TRBD2 identical over 7 bases. Germline assignment: CDR1 LNHDA and CDR2 SQIVND (reference sequence). V shed 1 base and J 4 bases; nucleotides not matched to a gene: 7. The CDR3 is 15 residues long. For the CDR3, the DNA is TGTGCCAGTAGTATAGGGGGCGGGGGACTTTACGAGCAGTACTTC. It codes for CASSIGGGGLYEQYF.

This clone was seen more than once but under ten times. The J gene is TRBJ2-5, the V gene TRBV6-6, with D hard to call. Between the trimmed V and J ends, which lost 5 bases and 5 bases, there was a span of 9 bases. CDR1 is MNHNY and CDR2 is SVGAGI in the germline V gene (reference sequence). The CDR3 spans 12 residues. CDR3 DNA: TGTGCCAGCAGTCCCTTAGTGGAGACCCAGTACTTC. Translation gives CASSPLVETQYF.

The chain recombines TRBV3-1 (or the pseudogene TRBV3-2) with TRBJ2-6; 9 nucleotides agree with TRBD1. CDR1 is LGHDT, CDR2 YNNKEL, per germline (reference sequence). The CDR3 covers 18 residues. J was trimmed by 2 bases and V by 1 base; bases with no gene match: 6. The CDR3 protein is CASSQVGTGQAGANVLTF. CDR3 nucleotide sequence: TGTGCCAGCAGCCAAGTAGGGACAGGGCAGGCTGGGGCCAACGTCCTGACTTTC.

The rearrangement links TRBV2 to TRBJ1-1, with TRBD1 as a possible D gene (6 bases). This CDR3 is 13 amino acids long. CDR1 is SNHLY and CDR2 is FYNNEI in the germline V gene. V was cut by 8 bases and J by 0 bases, with 10 bases left in between. CDR3 region: CASLGALNTEAFF. CDR3 nucleotides: TGTGCCAGCCTGGGGGCCTTGAACACTGAAGCTTTCTTT.

The V and J genes are TRBV3-1 (or the pseudogene TRBV3-2) and TRBJ2-7, with 10 bases fitting TRBD1. Germline V gene data show CDR1 as LGHDT and CDR2 as YNNKEL (reference sequence). V lost 4 bases and J lost 7; bases outside the gene matches: 22. This CDR3 spans 19 amino acids. The DNA for the CDR3 is TGTGCCAGCAGCCTCACCCGGGACAGGGGACCTTCTCGCCTTGGGGAGCAGTACTTC. Its protein product is CASSLTRDRGPSRLGEQYF.

This sequence joins TRBV7-2 and TRBJ2-7, with 8 bases matching TRBD1. The trim removed 5 bases at V and 1 base at J, leaving 7 bases unmatched. The CDR3 runs to 15 residues. Germline V gene lookup returns CDR1 SGHTA and CDR2 FQGNSA. CDR3 loop: CASSPRTGLSYEQYF. As DNA, the CDR3 is TGTGCCAGCAGCCCCAGGACAGGGCTTTCCTACGAGCAGTACTTC.

The genes are TRBV5-1 and TRBJ2-1; D gene ambiguous. Germline CDR1 reads SGHRS; CDR2 reads YFSETQ. This CDR3 has 13 amino acids. Trimming removed 0 bases at V and 4 bases at J, with 5 bases between. The CDR3 bases are TGCGCCAGCAGCTTGGGACAATACAATGAGCAGTTCTTC. This sequence encodes CASSLGQYNEQFF.

The chain couples TRBV3-1 (or the pseudogene TRBV3-2) to TRBJ2-7; 8 bases fit TRBD2. Germline V CDR1 and CDR2: LGHDT, YNNKEL (reference sequence). CDR3 length: 13 amino acids. V lost 4 bases, J lost 5 bases, and 4 bases stayed unmatched. As DNA, the CDR3 is TGTGCCAGCAGCCGGAGCGGGAGTAACGAGCAGTACTTC. Translating it yields CASSRSGSNEQYF.

V usage is TRBV23-1 and J usage is TRBJ2-1; 9 bases map to TRBD1. TRBV23-1 is an ORF, with its function uncertain. There are 16 residues in the CDR3. V lost 0 bases, J lost 6 bases, and 6 bases stayed unmatched. CDR3 region: CASSQSGTGIGNEQFF. In DNA form, the CDR3 reads TGCGCCAGCAGTCAATCTGGGACAGGGATTGGCAATGAGCAGTTCTTC.